What follows are 31 T cell receptor beta chains derived from one specimen sequenced in a study of cytomegalovirus exposure and HLA in healthy donors. Vbeta (60) and Jbeta (13) primers were used in the PCR. Generated by immunoSEQ multiplex PCR, the TCRdb table keeps only in-frame clones and is missing some. The sample shows over 150,000 clones, nearly 80% of them seen only once. Sample: PBMCs. The receptors shown here come from a man between 18 and 35 years old in good health and CMV-seropositive.

The V call is TRBV5-6, the J call TRBJ1-1; the D is unclear. Germline V gene data show CDR1 as SGHDT and CDR2 as YYEEEE. The CDR3 consists of 14 residues. V gave up 4 bases and J gave up 4 bases, with 14 bases separating them. The CDR3 nucleotides read TGTGCCAGCAGCAATGGGGTCCGGGGCACTGAAGCTTTCTTT. Translated: CASSNGVRGTEAFF.

This chain links TRBV11-3 with TRBJ2-7; TRBD2 is a possible D gene (6 bases). Trimming pared 6 bases from V and 2 bases from J, leaving 14 bases between. CDR1 is SGHNT, CDR2 YENEEA, per germline. The CDR3 spans 14 residues. The CDR3 spells CASSLTGSTYEQYF. The CDR3 DNA is TGTGCCAGCAGTTTAACCGGGAGTACCTACGAGCAGTACTTC. Full variable domain (outside the CDR3, taken from reference TRBV11-3 and TRBJ2-7): EAGVVQSPRYKIIEKKQPVAFWCNPISGHNTLYWYLQNLGQGPELLIRYENEEAVDDSQLPKDRFSAERLKGVDSTLKIQPAELGDSAVYLCASSLTGSTYEQYFGPGTRLTVT.

This rearrangement joins TRBV7-8 to TRBJ1-4; 9 bases map to TRBD1. The V and J ends lost 5 bases and 7 bases, in that order; junction bases with no gene match: 11. Germline lookup yields CDR1 SGHVS and CDR2 FQNEAQ. The CDR3 loop spans 16 amino acids. CDR3 amino acids: CASSPSPGTGFEKLFF. Written as DNA, the CDR3 is TGTGCCAGCAGCCCCTCCCCAGGGACAGGGTTTGAAAAACTGTTTTTT.

In its sample, this clone was seen a few times. The chain employs TRBV5-8 and TRBJ2-7; D is ambiguous. Looked up from germline, CDR1 is SGHTS and CDR2 is YDEGEE. The V and J ends lost 0 bases and 8 bases respectively, with 12 bases between them. The CDR3 totals 13 residues. The chain's CDR3 is CASSLVLPDQQYF. Written as DNA, the CDR3 is TGTGCCAGCAGCTTGGTCCTACCCGATCAGCAGTACTTC.

V and J are TRBV4-2 and TRBJ2-1, with a possible D match to TRBD2 (5 bases). This CDR3 is 19 amino acids long. V gave up 1 base and J gave up 0 bases, with 19 bases separating them. Germline V CDR1 and CDR2: LGHNA, YNFKEQ. The CDR3 DNA sequence: TGTGCCAGCAGCCAAGGTTTTGGGGAGCCCCCCAGCTCCTACAATGAGCAGTTCTTC. Its translation: CASSQGFGEPPSSYNEQFF.

The V and J genes are TRBV14 and TRBJ2-2; perhaps TRBD1 as D (6 bases). The CDR3 runs 13 residues. The V gene lost 4 bases and the J gene lost 9 bases, with 12 bases spanning the gap. The germline V gene encodes CDR1 SGHDN and CDR2 FVKESK. The CDR3 here is CASSPRGSRELFF. CDR3 coding DNA: TGTGCCAGCAGCCCAAGGGGGAGCCGGGAGCTGTTTTTT.

The V gene is TRBV2, the J gene TRBJ1-2; no reliable D call. V dropped 3 bases and J dropped 0 bases, with 8 bases sitting between them. CDR3 length: 14 amino acids. The germline V gene encodes CDR1 SNHLY and CDR2 FYNNEI. As DNA, the CDR3 is TGTGCCAGCAGTGAGCGGGGATCTAACTATGGCTACACCTTC. It yields the protein CASSERGSNYGYTF.

The CDR3 sequence: CASSFGTEGKQYF. CDR3 sequence (DNA): TGTGCCAGTAGTTTCGGGACGGAGGGGAAGCAGTACTTC. The chain has TRBV19 and TRBJ2-7; perhaps TRBD2 as D (6 bases). The CDR3 has 13 residues. Trimming cost V 5 bases and J 8 bases, with 16 bases left between them. Germline V gives CDR1 LNHDA, CDR2 SQIVND (reference sequence).

Here the CDR3 DNA reads TGTGCCAGCAGCGCCTCGGGGATTAGCACAGATACGCAGTATTTT. Translation: CASSASGISTDTQYF. V and J are TRBV9 and TRBJ2-3; D perhaps matches TRBD2 (5 bases). Between the trimmed V and J ends, which lost 3 bases and 0 bases, there was a span of 11 bases. Germline CDR1 is SGDLS and CDR2 is YYNGEE. CDR3 length: 15 residues.

The chain carries TRBV6-1 and TRBJ2-3; TRBD2 might be the D (5 bases). CDR1 and CDR2 (germline): MNHNS, SASEGT. V lost 4 bases, J lost 7 bases, and 21 bases lay in between. CDR3 size: 16 residues. The CDR3 DNA follows: TGTGCCAGCAGTGTGACCGGACGGGGTTTATCAAATACGCAGTATTTT. Translating gives CASSVTGRGLSNTQYF.

The CDR3 region is CASSEGSGNTIYF. The CDR3 nucleotides are TGTGCCAGCAGCGAGGGATCTGGAAACACCATATATTTT. This rearrangement joins TRBV7-8 to TRBJ1-3; D is unresolved. The CDR3 sequence is 13 residues long. Deletions cut 5 bases from V and 1 base from J, with 6 bases between. Germline V gene lookup returns CDR1 SGHVS and CDR2 FQNEAQ.

V and J are TRBV4-2 and TRBJ2-5; 9 positions match TRBD2. This CDR3 comprises 15 residues. Germline CDR1 and CDR2: LGHNA and YNFKEQ. V trimming: 0 bases; J trimming: 7 bases; junction bases outside the gene matches: 6. As DNA, the CDR3 is TGTGCCAGCAGCCAAGATCAAGCGGGGGGATTGACCCAGTACTTC. It translates to CASSQDQAGGLTQYF.

V usage is TRBV5-1 and J usage is TRBJ2-3; 15 bases are a match to TRBD2. In germline, CDR1 is SGHRS, CDR2 YFSETQ. The CDR3 loop spans 19 amino acids. V trimming: 1 base; J trimming: 2 bases; junction bases outside the gene matches: 8. CDR3 sequence: CASSLFPGTSGRITDTQYF. The CDR3 coding sequence is TGCGCCAGCAGCTTGTTCCCCGGGACTAGCGGGAGGATCACAGATACGCAGTATTTT.

In regard to this clone: Other DNA sequences in the sample encode the same CDR3. The chain joins TRBV7-2 to TRBJ1-1; 7 bases agree with TRBD1. This CDR3 has 14 residues. Trimming took 5 bases from V and 5 from J; bases not matched to a gene: 8. Germline V gene lookup returns CDR1 SGHTA and CDR2 FQGNSA. In DNA form, the CDR3 reads TGTGCCAGCAGCCCCCGACAGGGCAGGACTGAAGCTTTCTTT. Translated, it gives CASSPRQGRTEAFF.

The chain is built from TRBV2 and TRBJ1-1, with a tentative D call TRBD1 (6 bases). V lost 10 bases, J lost 1 base, and 10 bases lay in between. The CDR3 spans 12 residues. Germline V gene data show CDR1 as SNHLY and CDR2 as FYNNEI. Here the CDR3 DNA reads TGTGCCACTCTGGACAGGAACACTGAAGCTTTCTTT. It specifies CATLDRNTEAFF.

V is TRBV5-8 and J is TRBJ2-1; TRBD2 might be the D (5 bases). V shed 0 bases and J shed 0 bases, with 7 bases lying between them. Germline CDR1 is SGHTS and CDR2 is YDEGEE. CDR3 length: 15 amino acids. Written as DNA, the CDR3 is TGTGCCAGCAGCTTGGGAGGGAGCTCCTACAATGAGCAGTTCTTC. It translates to CASSLGGSSYNEQFF.

This chain uses TRBV5-1 with TRBJ2-1; 7 positions agree with TRBD2. The CDR3 length is 15 residues. Germline CDR1 and CDR2: SGHRS and YFSETQ. J was trimmed by 0 bases and V by 3 bases; bases with no gene match: 3. The chain's CDR3 is CASSWGGSSYNEQFF. The CDR3 bases are TGCGCCAGCAGCTGGGGAGGGAGCTCCTACAATGAGCAGTTCTTC.

The rearrangement joins TRBV7-9 to TRBJ1-2, with unresolved D. This CDR3 comprises 13 residues. Germline values: CDR1 SEHNR, CDR2 FQNEAQ (reference sequence). Trimming took off 6 bases at V and 0 bases at J, with 8 bases between the two ends. This CDR3 reads CASSLNSNYGYTF. DNA for the CDR3: TGTGCCAGCAGTTTAAACTCTAACTATGGCTACACCTTC.

This chain links TRBV6-5 with TRBJ2-2; D is uncertain. Trimming took 8 bases from V and 6 from J, leaving 16 bases between them. CDR1 MNHEY and CDR2 SVGAGI come from the germline V gene. The CDR3 extends over 14 amino acids. CDR3: CASCDSFDAGELFF. The CDR3 DNA follows: TGTGCCAGCTGCGACTCGTTTGACGCCGGGGAGCTGTTTTTT.

The rearrangement uses TRBV30 and TRBJ2-1; TRBD1 matches 11 bases. Germline CDR1 GTSNPN, CDR2 SVGIG (reference sequence). V shed 1 base, J shed 2 bases, and the junction held 4 bases outside the gene matches. CDR3 length: 16 residues. The CDR3 sequence is CAWSARDRGAYNEQFF. The CDR3 bases are TGTGCCTGGAGTGCGCGGGACAGGGGGGCCTACAATGAGCAGTTCTTC. Combining the CDR3 with reference TRBV30 and TRBJ2-1 gives the whole variable domain SQTIHQWPATLVQPVGSPLSLECTVEGTSNPNLYWYRQAAGRGLQLLFYSVGIGQISSEVPQNLSASRPQDRQFILSSKKLLLSDSGFYLCAWSARDRGAYNEQFFGPGTRLTVL.

This sequence joins TRBV4-1 and TRBJ1-3, with a weak D call TRBD1 (5 bases). The V end lost 0 bases, the J end lost 4 bases, and 10 bases lay between the germline ends. Germline V CDR1 and CDR2: MGHRA, YSYEKL. This CDR3 region has 15 residues. The CDR3 DNA is TGCGCCAGCAGCCAAGATAGGGGTCCAGGAAACACCATATATTTT. Translating it yields CASSQDRGPGNTIYF.

The chain joins TRBV2 to TRBJ2-1, with D tentatively TRBD1 (6 bases). Deletions cut 6 bases from V and 0 bases from J, with 15 bases between. Germline CDR1 SNHLY, CDR2 FYNNEI. This CDR3 is 16 amino acids long. CDR3: CASRDRSLSSYNEQFF. In nucleotides, the CDR3 is TGTGCCAGCAGAGACAGGTCTCTCAGCTCCTACAATGAGCAGTTCTTC.

V gene TRBV10-3 combines with J gene TRBJ2-1, with no clear D. This CDR3 is built from 13 residues. The ends were cut back, 4 bases at V and 5 bases at J, with 9 bases in the middle. Germline V gene data show CDR1 as ENHRY and CDR2 as SYGVKD. CDR3 loop: CAISVDKNNEQFF. In DNA, the CDR3 is TGTGCCATCAGTGTAGACAAGAACAATGAGCAGTTCTTC.

The V gene is TRBV2, the J gene TRBJ2-7; unclear D gene. CDR1 and CDR2 from the germline V gene are SNHLY and FYNNEI. Trimming shortened V by 8 bases and J by 2 bases, and 10 bases separated the two germline ends. CDR3 length: 12 amino acids. CDR3 loop: CASSPLAYEQYF. The DNA of the CDR3 is TGTGCCAGCTCCCCACTGGCCTACGAGCAGTACTTC.

The rearrangement uses TRBV5-5 and TRBJ2-3; D remains ambiguous. The V gene lost 2 bases and the J gene lost 0 bases, with 10 bases spanning the gap. The germline gives CDR1 SGHKS, CDR2 YYEKEE (reference sequence). The CDR3 runs to 15 residues. CDR3 DNA: TGTGCCAGCAGCTTCCGAGGCCCTAGCACAGATACGCAGTATTTT. Protein sequence: CASSFRGPSTDTQYF. Variable domain in full (rest from reference TRBV5-5 and TRBJ2-3): DAGVTQSPTHLIKTRGQQVTLRCSPISGHKSVSWYQQVLGQGPQFIFQYYEKEERGRGNFPDRFSARQFPNYSSELNVNALLLGDSALYLCASSFRGPSTDTQYFGPGTRLTVL.

The V call is TRBV5-4, the J call TRBJ1-2, with 7 nucleotides matching TRBD1. Germline loops: CDR1 SGHNT, CDR2 YYREEE (reference sequence). The J segment lost 8 bases and the V segment lost 0 bases, leaving 4 bases of the junction unmatched. The CDR3 has 13 amino acids. The CDR3 sequence is CASSLDRGRGYTF. The CDR3, as DNA: TGTGCCAGCAGCTTGGACAGGGGCCGGGGCTACACCTTC.

This chain connects TRBV6-1 to TRBJ1-2; 8 bases are a match to TRBD1. The junction had 14 bases not matched to a gene; V was cut back by 6 bases and J by 8 bases. The CDR3 spans 15 residues. Germline assignment: CDR1 MNHNS and CDR2 SASEGT. CDR3 nucleotides: TGTGCCAGCAGAGAGACAGGGGCGTCACTTCCCGGCTACACCTTC. This gives the protein CASRETGASLPGYTF.

V is TRBV5-4 and J is TRBJ2-5, with 11 bases that match TRBD1. The J call could be wrong; TRBJ2-7 is a better fit for the DNA end. The CDR3 extends over 15 amino acids. CDR1 SGHNT and CDR2 YYREEE come from the germline V gene (reference sequence). In nucleotides, the CDR3 is TGTGCCAGCAGCTTGGCGGGACAGGGGGCCTACGAGCAGTACTTC. This encodes CASSLAGQGAYEQYF.

This clone was counted only a few times. This chain joins TRBV15 and TRBJ2-5, with D unresolved. V lost 6 bases and J lost 3, with 14 bases in between. Germline V CDR1 and CDR2: LNHNV, YYDKDF (reference sequence). The CDR3 is 14 residues long. CDR3 sequence reads: CATSASRWEETQYF. The CDR3 DNA is TGTGCCACCAGTGCGTCCAGGTGGGAAGAGACCCAGTACTTC.

The rearrangement uses TRBV2 and TRBJ2-3, with 10 nucleotides matching TRBD2. CDR1 is SNHLY and CDR2 is FYNNEI in the germline V gene. The CDR3 runs 17 residues. V dropped 6 bases and J dropped 0; count of bases not matched to a gene: 9. CDR3: CASSPALAGVSTDTQYF. The CDR3 coding sequence is TGTGCCAGCAGCCCAGCGCTAGCGGGGGTTAGCACAGATACGCAGTATTTT.

The chain uses TRBV5-5 and TRBJ2-3, with TRBD1 as a possible D gene (6 bases). Per germline, CDR1 SGHKS and CDR2 YYEKEE (reference sequence). The CDR3 consists of 15 residues. The germline V and J ends were trimmed by 2 bases and 4 bases, with 14 bases remaining between them. CDR3 coding DNA: TGTGCCAGCAGCTTAGAAACCAGGGGTCCAGATACGCAGTATTTT. Encoded protein: CASSLETRGPDTQYF.